The TCR beta chain under discussion was sequenced for a study of blood T cell repertoires in COVID-19. Across the study: T cells, B-cell-depleted T cells, or PBMCs supplied cDNA or gDNA.

In the original workflow: Estimated nucleated cell counts came from reference gene primer amplification. TCRdb's table, derived via immunoSEQ multiplex PCR, lists solely in-frame clones and lacks some. For V, J and clone size, that table is used; D and trimming come from the DNA. The sample has 400,000 to 550,000 clones, 85% to 90% seen once; the top ten hold 4% to 5.5%. The ends were cut back, 4 bases at V and 4 bases at J, with 15 bases in the middle. Germline values: CDR1 SGHTS, CDR2 YDEGEE. The CDR3 is 16 amino acids. Material for sequencing was peripheral blood. The J gene is TRBJ1-6, the V gene TRBV5-8, with a possible D match to TRBD1 (6 bases). The origin of this receptor is a woman aged 25 to 39 with acute or convalescent COVID-19. This CDR3 reads CASSDTGTLYNSPLHF. CDR3 sequence (DNA): TGTGCCAGCAGCGACACCGGGACACTGTATAATTCACCCCTCCACTTT.